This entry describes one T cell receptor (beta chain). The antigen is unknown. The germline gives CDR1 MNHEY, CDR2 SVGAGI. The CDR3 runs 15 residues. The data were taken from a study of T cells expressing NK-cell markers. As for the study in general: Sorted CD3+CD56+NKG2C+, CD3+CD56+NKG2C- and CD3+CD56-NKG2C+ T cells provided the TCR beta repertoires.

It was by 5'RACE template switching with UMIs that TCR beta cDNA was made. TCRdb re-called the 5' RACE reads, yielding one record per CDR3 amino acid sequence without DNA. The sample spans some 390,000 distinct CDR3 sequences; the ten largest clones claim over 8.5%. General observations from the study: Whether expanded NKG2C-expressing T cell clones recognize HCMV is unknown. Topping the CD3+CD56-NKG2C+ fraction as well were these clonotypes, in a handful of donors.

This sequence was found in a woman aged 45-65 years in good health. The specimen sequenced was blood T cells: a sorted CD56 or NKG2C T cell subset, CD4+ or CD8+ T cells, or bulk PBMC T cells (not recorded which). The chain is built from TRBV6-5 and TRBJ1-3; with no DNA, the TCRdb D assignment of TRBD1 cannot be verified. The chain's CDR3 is CASSSDRISGNTIYF.